Presented here are 24 T cell receptor beta chains from one specimen sequenced in a study of tumor and adjacent non-tumor tissue in lung cancer (dated by TCRdb to the late 2010s). RNA was isolated from bulk unsorted tissue, and RNA quality was assessed with a NanoDrop ND-1000 and an Agilent 2100. Libraries were built with multiplex PCR. Sequencing was performed on an Illumina HiSeq 2500. Following protocols modified from ARM-PCR, the researchers constructed TCRbeta libraries through three rounds of nested PCR with primers (Table S4). The public reads were quality trimmed at Q25 with fastp and then assembled into clones with MiXCR by TCRdb, keeping productive beta chains. Entries that share a CDR3 protein sequence are merged under the most common genes and DNA. For this sample there are 65,000 to 95,000 distinct CDR3 sequences; 65% to 90% appear just once. The ten most abundant clones make up roughly 13% of the sample.

Material: lung tumor tissue. The receptors were gathered from a woman aged 45-65 years with non-small cell lung cancer.

About this clonotype itself: The conserved phenylalanine or tryptophan is not found at the CDR3 terminus, so this likely reflects a read error. The chain has TRBV11-1 and TRBJ2-3; D possibly corresponds to TRBD1 (5 bases). V was cut by 6 bases and J by 6 bases, with 13 bases left in between. The CDR3 spans 13 residues. Germline CDR1 is SGHAT and CDR2 is FQDESV (reference sequence). Here the CDR3 reads CASRGAWMDTQYS. The CDR3, as DNA: TGTGCCAGCAGAGGGGCATGGATGGATACGCAGTATTCT.

Concerning this clonotype itself: At one of its ends the junction is not consistent with the germline gene, which may arise from a read error. The chain uses TRBV11-1 and TRBJ2-5; D uncertain. Looked up from germline, CDR1 is SGHAT and CDR2 is FQDESV (reference sequence). The CDR3 is 14 residues long. The CDR3 here is CASSLEQPQETQCF. The CDR3 coding sequence is TGTGCCAGTAGCCTGGAACAACCCCAAGAGACCCAGTGCTTC. The variable domain in full, with the rest retrieved from reference TRBV11-1 and TRBJ2-5, is EAEVAQSPRYKITEKSQAVAFWCDPISGHATLYWYRQILGQGPELLVQFQDESVVDDSQLPKDRFSAERLKGVDSTLKIQPAELGDSAMYLCASSLEQPQETQCFGPGTRLLVL.

Details on this clonotype: One end of the junction is discordant with germline, which a read error may explain. The chain recombines TRBV10-3 with TRBJ1-4; the D is unclear. Looked up from germline, CDR1 is ENHRY and CDR2 is SYGVKD. This CDR3 is built from 14 residues. CDR3: CDTSEGLTNGKLFF. CDR3 bases: TGTGACACCAGTGAGGGCCTAACTAATGGAAAACTGTTTTTT.

Note on this clonotype: Because the CDR3 is missing its conserved closing phenylalanine or tryptophan, this is likely a read error. The limits of the CDR3 on the DNA are not certain, so only TCRdb's listed CDR3 is given. The chain joins TRBV29-1 to TRBJ2-2; the DNA was not used to check the table's D call, TRBD1. Germline CDR1 is SQVTM and CDR2 is ANQGSEA. The CDR3 is 14 residues long, ends included. The CDR3 reads CRVSDKAHTGELFS.

The V gene is TRBV6-2 or TRBV6-3, the J gene TRBJ1-1; D gene uncertain. The CDR3 consists of 12 residues. Germline V gene data show CDR1 as MNHEY and CDR2 as SVGEGT. CDR3 coding DNA: TGTATCAGCGAAGGAGGGAACACTGAAGCTTTCTTT. This gives the protein CISEGGNTEAFF.

The chain recombines TRBV11-2 with TRBJ2-7; D perhaps matches TRBD1 (6 bases). Germline V lookup: CDR1 SGHAT, CDR2 FQNNGV. V was shortened by 9 bases and J by 0 bases, with 21 bases between the two germline ends. The CDR3 covers 16 residues. CDR3 nucleotides: TGTGCCAGGAGTCTGGGGTCAGGGGCCGACTCCTACGAGCAGTACTTC. Translated: CARSLGSGADSYEQYF.

In regard to this clonotype: A read error may account for a junction end that differs from germline. The rearrangement links TRBV15 to TRBJ2-5; TRBD1 matches at 9 bases. Germline V CDR1 and CDR2: LNHNV, YYDKDF (reference sequence). There are 15 residues in the CDR3. CDR3: CAISSLTGGSETQYF. Written as DNA, the CDR3 is TGTGCCATCAGCAGTCTGACAGGGGGTTCAGAGACCCAGTACTTC.

Note on this clonotype: Sequence at one end of the junction differs from germline and may be a read error. The CDR3 loop reads CAGSPWAIGPYERYF. CDR3 DNA sequence: TGTGCCGGCAGCCCTTGGGCTATTGGTCCCTACGAGCGGTACTTC. This chain joins TRBV11-2 and TRBJ2-7; D is undetermined. This CDR3 contains 15 residues. Germline V CDR1 and CDR2: SGHAT, FQNNGV.

The chain has TRBV20-1 and TRBJ2-3; TRBD2 aligns across 15 bases. The trim removed 2 bases at V and 1 base at J, leaving 16 bases unmatched. Germline values: CDR1 DFQATT, CDR2 SNEGSKA (reference sequence). The CDR3 has 21 amino acids. CDR3 region: CSARQSWSGTSGRRGTDTQYF. CDR3 DNA: TGCAGTGCTAGACAATCCTGGTCCGGGACTAGCGGGAGGCGGGGCACAGATACGCAGTATTTT.

About this clonotype itself: A junction boundary mismatches the germline segment, possibly from a read error. This rearrangement joins TRBV6-6 to TRBJ2-1; D call uncertain. This CDR3 comprises 11 residues. Germline CDR1 reads MNHNY; CDR2 reads SVGAGI (reference sequence). Here the CDR3 DNA reads TGTGCCAGCTGTTACGTTTATGAGCAGTTGTTC. This gives the protein CASCYVYEQLF.

This chain uses TRBV6-2 or TRBV6-3 with TRBJ1-5; tentative D call: TRBD1 (6 bases). The V end lost 7 bases, the J end lost 4 bases, and 14 bases lay between the germline ends. Per germline, CDR1 MNHEY and CDR2 SVGEGT. This CDR3 is 14 amino acids long. This CDR3 is CASNKGQINQPQHF. CDR3 coding DNA: TGTGCCAGCAATAAGGGACAAATTAATCAGCCCCAGCATTTT.

The table lists this clonotype with a few counts. The rearrangement joins TRBV6-1 to TRBJ2-3, with 9 positions matching TRBD2. The junction had 14 bases not matched to a gene; V was cut back by 3 bases and J by 7 bases. Germline V gene data show CDR1 as MNHNS and CDR2 as SASEGT. There are 17 residues in the CDR3. The CDR3 is CASSDRGSGSSTHTQYF. CDR3 nucleotide sequence: TGTGCCAGCAGTGACCGTGGTAGCGGGAGTTCTACACATACGCAGTATTTT.

With regard to this clonotype: The junction departs from the called germline gene at one end, perhaps through a read error. The chain recombines TRBV5-4 with TRBJ2-7, with 12 bases matching TRBD2. Germline-derived CDR1 and CDR2 are SGHNT and YYREEE (reference sequence). This CDR3 is 17 amino acids long. CDR3 coding DNA: TGTGGCAGCAGCCGCCCCTCGACTAGCGGGAGTTCCTACGAGCAGTACTTC. It yields the protein CGSSRPSTSGSSYEQYF. Looking up the rest from reference TRBV5-4 and TRBJ2-7 gives the full variable domain: ETGVTQSPTHLIKTRGQQVTLRCSSQSGHNTVSWYQQALGQGPQFIFQYYREEENGRGNFPPRFSGLQFPNYSSELNVNALELDDSALYLCGSSRPSTSGSSYEQYFGPGTRLTVT.

For this clonotype: The DNA is left out, because the CDR3 cannot be placed on it with certainty; the CDR3 is given as TCRdb lists it. The V and J genes are TRBV12-3 or TRBV12-4 and TRBJ2-3. The CDR3 spans 15 residues, counting both ends. CDR3 region: CASSSVAEGTDTQCF.

As for this clonotype: The junction departs from the called germline gene at one end, perhaps through a read error. The V gene is TRBV11-2, the J gene TRBJ2-5, with 8 positions matching TRBD1. The germline V gene has CDR1 SGHAT and CDR2 FQNNGV. This CDR3 has 14 residues. In DNA, the CDR3 is TGTCCCAGCAGCCGGGACAGGAGCCGAGAGACCCAGTACTTT. Protein sequence: CPSSRDRSRETQYF.

CDR3 DNA: TGTGCCAGCAGCCGGGTCACAGGGGGCCGGGATGTTACTGAAGCTTTCTTT. Its translation is CASSRVTGGRDVTEAFF. This chain links TRBV4-2 with TRBJ1-1, with 9 positions matching TRBD1. Looked up from germline, CDR1 is LGHNA and CDR2 is YNFKEQ. This CDR3 comprises 17 residues. Trimming took 4 bases from V and 5 from J; bases not matched to a gene: 14.

Turning to this clonotype: Germline is not matched at one junction end, which may reflect a read error. This sequence joins TRBV5-4 and TRBJ2-7; D is uncertain. Looked up from germline, CDR1 is SGHNT and CDR2 is YYREEE (reference sequence). The CDR3 contains 13 residues. The CDR3 region is CASTLVLGKEQYF. The DNA of the CDR3 is TGTGCCAGCACCTTGGTTCTGGGGAAAGAGCAGTACTTC.

Details on this clonotype: The CDR3 does not close with the conserved phenylalanine or tryptophan, likely indicating a read error. The chain uses TRBV28 and TRBJ2-7; TRBD1 matches 9 bases. Germline V gives CDR1 MDHEN, CDR2 SYDVKM. The CDR3 runs to 13 residues. Germline trimming cut 11 bases from V and 6 bases from J; bases unmatched to any gene: 11. The CDR3 here is CASTGTGPFEQYL. CDR3 nucleotides: TGTGCCTCGACGGGGACAGGGCCCTTCGAGCAGTACCTC.

This clonotype appeared many times. The chain recombines TRBV30 with TRBJ1-2; no reliable D call. The germline V gene encodes CDR1 GTSNPN and CDR2 SVGIG (reference sequence). The CDR3 length is 16 residues. V shed 6 bases and J shed 2 bases, with 22 bases lying between them. This CDR3 is CACWTLVDARNYGYTF. The CDR3 nucleotides are TGTGCCTGTTGGACGCTTGTGGACGCTCGAAACTATGGCTACACCTTC.

This clonotype is labeled medium-sized. CDR3 nucleotide sequence: TGCAGCCATAGGACAAGCACAGATACGCAGTATTTT. This sequence encodes CSHRTSTDTQYF. The gene calls are TRBV29-1 and TRBJ2-3; D might be TRBD1 (5 bases). V gave up 8 bases and J gave up 0 bases, with 9 bases separating them. The CDR3 has 12 amino acids. CDR1 is SQVTM and CDR2 is ANQGSEA in the germline V gene.

This clonotype was seen many times. The CDR3 spells CASSPGPDGELFF. The CDR3 DNA sequence: TGTGCCAGCTCGCCGGGGCCGGACGGGGAGCTGTTTTTT. This chain links TRBV18 with TRBJ2-2, with D perhaps assigned TRBD1 or TRBD2 (5 bases each). CDR1 is KGHSH and CDR2 is LQKENI in the germline V gene. Trimming removed 6 bases at V and 7 bases at J, with 12 bases between. There are 13 residues in the CDR3.

This clonotype occurred a few times. Being one base from a much bigger clone, this may be a read error. This chain joins TRBV28 and TRBJ2-2; D possibly corresponds to TRBD2 (5 bases). Looked up from germline, CDR1 is MDHEN and CDR2 is SYDVKM. This CDR3 comprises 12 residues. The CDR3 protein is CASRKPAGELLF. In DNA, the CDR3 is TGTGCCAGCAGAAAGCCGGCCGGGGAGCTGCTTTTT.

For this clonotype: Sequence at one end of the junction differs from germline and may be a read error. The chain has TRBV20-1 and TRBJ1-2; maybe TRBD1 (5 bases). There are 10 residues in the CDR3. Germline CDR1 is DFQATT and CDR2 is SNEGSKA (reference sequence). In DNA, the CDR3 is TGCAGTCGGACAAACTATGACTACACCTTC. Translation: CSRTNYDYTF.

Concerning this clonotype: A read error may account for a junction end that differs from germline. The V call is TRBV5-5, the J call TRBJ2-7; 9 positions agree with TRBD2. The germline V gene encodes CDR1 SGHKS and CDR2 YYEKEE (reference sequence). The CDR3 covers 15 residues. The CDR3 bases are TGTGTCAGCAGCTTAGATAGCGGGAGAATCTACGAGCAGTACTTC. As protein: CVSSLDSGRIYEQYF.